The rows below give T cell receptor beta chains drawn from one sample of a study of tumor and adjacent non-tumor tissue in lung cancer. TCRdb called the multiplex PCR reads again in MiXCR, with one record for every CDR3 protein. Found here are 70,000 to 90,000 distinct CDR3 sequences, about four fifths of them singletons; the top ten hold around half. What was sequenced was distant non-tumor lung tissue. Receptors originate from a man aged 60 to 69 with non-small cell lung cancer. Each CDR3 is given with its conserved first and last residue. Fields, in order: V gene, clone size, D gene, J gene, CDR3 protein. The D gene is left open where the match is weak. Clone size appears in some rows only: once, few, many, or a class for an expanded clone.

v_call: TRBV20-1
clone_size: .
d_call: .
j_call: TRBJ1-6
cdr3_aa: CSARGMGRYNSPLHF

v_call: TRBV6-5
clone_size: .
d_call: .
j_call: TRBJ2-3
cdr3_aa: CAGSTDTDTQYF

v_call: TRBV11-2
clone_size: once
d_call: .
j_call: TRBJ2-3
cdr3_aa: CASSLVSGVAVDTQYF

v_call: TRBV6-1
clone_size: .
d_call: .
j_call: TRBJ1-1
cdr3_aa: CASSEDWGDTVAFF

v_call: TRBV6-5
clone_size: .
d_call: TRBD2
j_call: TRBJ2-6
cdr3_aa: CASSLAGVSSGANILTF

v_call: TRBV5-4
clone_size: .
d_call: .
j_call: TRBJ1-3
cdr3_aa: CASSLGICGGNTIYF

v_call: TRBV6-5
clone_size: .
d_call: TRBD2
j_call: TRBJ2-7
cdr3_aa: CGSSRVGLAGYDQYF

v_call: TRBV6-4
clone_size: once
d_call: TRBD2
j_call: TRBJ2-1
cdr3_aa: CASSDSGLAFSYNEQFF

v_call: TRBV10-2
clone_size: .
d_call: .
j_call: TRBJ2-3
cdr3_aa: CASSESGASTDTHYF

v_call: TRBV7-9
clone_size: .
d_call: .
j_call: TRBJ2-5
cdr3_aa: CVSGFSTGERETQYF

v_call: TRBV11-1
clone_size: .
d_call: .
j_call: TRBJ2-2
cdr3_aa: CASSPWASRSRELFF

v_call: TRBV4-3
clone_size: .
d_call: .
j_call: .
cdr3_aa: CASSQDRAGTSDTQYF

v_call: TRBV20-1
clone_size: .
d_call: .
j_call: TRBJ2-5
cdr3_aa: CSTEGTSGETQYF

v_call: TRBV6-4
clone_size: .
d_call: .
j_call: TRBJ2-1
cdr3_aa: CASSKQAPPIGNEQFF

v_call: TRBV12-3/TRBV12-4
clone_size: .
d_call: .
j_call: TRBJ2-1
cdr3_aa: CASSLGSGSYYEQFF

v_call: TRBV6-5
clone_size: .
d_call: .
j_call: TRBJ2-6
cdr3_aa: CASGLVGASSGANVLTF

v_call: TRBV29-1
clone_size: .
d_call: TRBD1
j_call: TRBJ1-1
cdr3_aa: CSAQGETEAFF

v_call: TRBV4-3
clone_size: .
d_call: TRBD1
j_call: TRBJ2-3
cdr3_aa: CARSRQVGTGLIDTQYF

v_call: TRBV11-1
clone_size: .
d_call: .
j_call: TRBJ1-1
cdr3_aa: CASSLDVGRTEAFF

v_call: TRBV11-3
clone_size: .
d_call: .
j_call: TRBJ2-2
cdr3_aa: CANSSDFRGELFF

v_call: TRBV7-9
clone_size: .
d_call: .
j_call: TRBJ2-3
cdr3_aa: CASSPMAESTDTQYF

v_call: TRBV12-3/TRBV12-4
clone_size: .
d_call: TRBD1
j_call: TRBJ1-1
cdr3_aa: CASCITTSGGMKTEAFF

v_call: TRBV29-1
clone_size: .
d_call: .
j_call: TRBJ2-3
cdr3_aa: CSAIREPTSTDMQYF

v_call: TRBV6-6
clone_size: .
d_call: TRBD1
j_call: TRBJ1-4
cdr3_aa: CASSVGTGPTNEKLFF

v_call: TRBV11-1
clone_size: many
d_call: .
j_call: TRBJ2-1
cdr3_aa: CASSLELVHNEQFF

v_call: TRBV20-1
clone_size: .
d_call: .
j_call: TRBJ2-1
cdr3_aa: CSAKRPHSYNEQFF

v_call: TRBV5-1
clone_size: few
d_call: .
j_call: TRBJ1-1
cdr3_aa: CASRTGMNTEAFF

v_call: TRBV29-1
clone_size: .
d_call: TRBD1
j_call: TRBJ2-2
cdr3_aa: CSVGEDRANGELFF

v_call: TRBV5-4
clone_size: .
d_call: TRBD2
j_call: TRBJ2-7
cdr3_aa: CAISSALQRETREQYF

v_call: TRBV4-1
clone_size: .
d_call: .
j_call: TRBJ1-2
cdr3_aa: CASGQESRDLGGYTF

v_call: TRBV24-1
clone_size: .
d_call: .
j_call: TRBJ1-2
cdr3_aa: CTTSDAGRSTYGYTF

v_call: TRBV7-9
clone_size: .
d_call: TRBD2
j_call: TRBJ2-5
cdr3_aa: CASSLTEAGRLGTQYF

v_call: TRBV11-3
clone_size: .
d_call: .
j_call: TRBJ2-2
cdr3_aa: CASSSRGARGYRTGELSF

v_call: TRBV4-1
clone_size: .
d_call: .
j_call: TRBJ1-2
cdr3_aa: CARSPDSTSFGCTF

v_call: TRBV27
clone_size: .
d_call: TRBD1
j_call: TRBJ1-1
cdr3_aa: CASTQGQGQIPTEAFF

v_call: TRBV20-1
clone_size: .
d_call: .
j_call: TRBJ1-1
cdr3_aa: CSALTGKNTETFF

v_call: TRBV6-2/TRBV6-3
clone_size: .
d_call: .
j_call: TRBJ2-1
cdr3_aa: CASTDQTARNEHFF

v_call: TRBV20-1
clone_size: .
d_call: .
j_call: TRBJ2-7
cdr3_aa: CSARTVNSYVQYF

v_call: TRBV11-2
clone_size: .
d_call: TRBD2
j_call: TRBJ2-3
cdr3_aa: CASIDSGTRGASGTDTQFF

v_call: TRBV6-5
clone_size: .
d_call: TRBD1
j_call: TRBJ1-6
cdr3_aa: CPSSGQSNSPLHF

v_call: TRBV11-2
clone_size: .
d_call: .
j_call: TRBJ2-3
cdr3_aa: CASRFLVEGIQQYF

v_call: TRBV7-8
clone_size: .
d_call: TRBD1
j_call: TRBJ2-3
cdr3_aa: CASSPRHGQGSMQYF

v_call: TRBV6-5
clone_size: .
d_call: .
j_call: TRBJ1-1
cdr3_aa: CASITRRLYGNTEAFF

v_call: TRBV6-5
clone_size: .
d_call: .
j_call: TRBJ1-2
cdr3_aa: CASSSPGRRATNYRYTF

v_call: TRBV28
clone_size: .
d_call: .
j_call: TRBJ2-7
cdr3_aa: CASLVGVYEQYF

v_call: TRBV11-3
clone_size: .
d_call: TRBD2
j_call: TRBJ2-1
cdr3_aa: CAINLVGTSGRDKQFF

v_call: TRBV5-1
clone_size: many
d_call: TRBD2
j_call: TRBJ2-3
cdr3_aa: CASSAGTSGRASTDTQYF

v_call: TRBV11-2
clone_size: .
d_call: .
j_call: TRBJ1-2
cdr3_aa: CASSLDRDYGHTF

v_call: TRBV29-1
clone_size: .
d_call: .
j_call: TRBJ2-4
cdr3_aa: CSAEHPVGGRGAKNIQHF

v_call: TRBV11-3
clone_size: .
d_call: TRBD2
j_call: TRBJ2-1
cdr3_aa: CANILSGSTNEQFF

v_call: TRBV20-1
clone_size: once
d_call: TRBD2
j_call: TRBJ2-7
cdr3_aa: CGASGGSGLLGEQYF

v_call: TRBV6-5
clone_size: .
d_call: TRBD1
j_call: TRBJ1-3
cdr3_aa: CSSSRDRDGNTIYF

v_call: TRBV20-1
clone_size: .
d_call: .
j_call: TRBJ2-1
cdr3_aa: CSAESAGGPWNEQFF

v_call: TRBV4-3
clone_size: .
d_call: .
j_call: TRBJ2-1
cdr3_aa: CSSSQDQGRDEQLF

v_call: TRBV20-1
clone_size: .
d_call: TRBD1
j_call: TRBJ2-5
cdr3_aa: CNARGTGGSLETQYF

v_call: TRBV13
clone_size: .
d_call: .
j_call: TRBJ2-3
cdr3_aa: CAGSSSTHTQYF

v_call: TRBV20-1
clone_size: once
d_call: .
j_call: TRBJ2-3
cdr3_aa: CSTSRIANTDMQYF